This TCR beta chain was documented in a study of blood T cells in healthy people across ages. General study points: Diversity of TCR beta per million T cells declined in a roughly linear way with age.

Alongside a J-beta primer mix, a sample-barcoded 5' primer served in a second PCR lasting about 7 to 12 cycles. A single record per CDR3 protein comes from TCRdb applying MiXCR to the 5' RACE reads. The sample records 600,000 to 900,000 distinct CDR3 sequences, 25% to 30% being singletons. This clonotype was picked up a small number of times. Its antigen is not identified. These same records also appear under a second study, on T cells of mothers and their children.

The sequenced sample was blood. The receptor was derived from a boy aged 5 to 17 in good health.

The DNA of the CDR3 is TGTGCCCGCGCAGGGCTTGGCGAAAAACTGTTTTTT. It encodes CARAGLGEKLFF. J is TRBJ1-4 and V is TRBV2, with D perhaps TRBD1 (5 bases). Between the trimmed V and J ends, which lost 11 bases and 8 bases, there was a span of 15 bases. CDR1 is SNHLY and CDR2 is FYNNEI in the germline V gene. This CDR3 spans 12 amino acids.